A selection of T cell receptor beta chains follows, all from one sample in a study of blood T cell repertoires in COVID-19. The method was immunoSEQ multiplex PCR; TCRdb's version includes in-frame clones alone and lacks a portion of them. Among a few hundred thousand clones listed, about 87% were seen once. The sample consisted of PBMCs or T cells enriched from blood (not recorded which). The receptors come from a young man with acute COVID-19. Each CDR3 is given with its conserved first and last residue. The order of the fields is V gene, D gene, J gene, clone size, CDR3 DNA, CDR3 protein. D genes are given only for firm matches. Rows give clone size only sometimes, using once, few, many, or a class for an expanded clone.

TRBV11-3,TRBD2,TRBJ2-5,.,TGTGCCAGCAGCTCGGGACTAGCGGGAGTTTGGGGGGAGACCCAGTACTTC,CASSSGLAGVWGETQYF
TRBV30,.,TRBJ1-2,.,TGTGCCGCCCGCTCGGGGAAGGCGACAGGCTACACCTTC,CAARSGKATGYTF
TRBV28,TRBD1,TRBJ2-7,.,TGTGCCAGCAAGGGGACAGGGGGCGGGCAGTACTTC,CASKGTGGGQYF
TRBV2,.,TRBJ2-5,.,TGTGCCAGCAGTCCAAACAGTGCCCTCCAAGAGACCCAGTACTTC,CASSPNSALQETQYF
TRBV4-3,TRBD1,TRBJ1-3,few,TGCGCCAGCAGCCTGAAGACAGGGGGCGGAAACACCATATATTTT,CASSLKTGGGNTIYF
TRBV10-1,TRBD2,TRBJ2-3,.,TGCGCCAGCAGTTCAGGGACTAGCCTCTCTAGCACAGATACGCAGTATTTT,CASSSGTSLSSTDTQYF
TRBV5-8,TRBD1,TRBJ1-4,once,TGTGCCAGCAGCCTCCGACAGGGCGGGAATGAAAAACTGTTTTTT,CASSLRQGGNEKLFF
TRBV27,TRBD2,TRBJ2-5,.,TGTGCCAGCTCCGAGACTAGCGGTCCGCCCCAGTACTTC,CASSETSGPPQYF
TRBV9,.,TRBJ2-3,.,TGTGCCAGCAGCGTAGGTCAGGGTACAGATACGCAGTATTTT,CASSVGQGTDTQYF
TRBV30,TRBD2,TRBJ2-1,.,TGTGCCTGGGGACTAGCGGGAGCCTCTTCCTACAATGAGCAGTTCTTC,CAWGLAGASSYNEQFF
TRBV19,TRBD1,TRBJ1-1,.,TGTGCCAGTAGAGTGGGACAGGGGGCAATGTCGACTGAAGCTTTCTTT,CASRVGQGAMSTEAFF
TRBV6-5,.,TRBJ1-2,.,TGTGCCAGCAGCCAGATAACTAACTATGGCTACACCTTC,CASSQITNYGYTF
TRBV6-2/TRBV6-3,TRBD1,TRBJ2-7,.,TGTGCCAGCAGTCCCCTATCTGGGACAGTCTCCTACGAGCAGTACTTC,CASSPLSGTVSYEQYF
TRBV11-2,.,TRBJ1-3,.,TGTGCCAGCAGCTTAGTAGTAAACACCATATATTTT,CASSLVVNTIYF
TRBV6-4,TRBD1,TRBJ1-2,.,TGTGCCAGCAGTGCCTTTGGCGGACAGGGAAACTATGGCTACACCTTC,CASSAFGGQGNYGYTF
TRBV30,TRBD1,TRBJ1-3,.,TGTGCCTGGGGGACAGGGCGAGGAAACACCATATATTTT,CAWGTGRGNTIYF
TRBV15,.,TRBJ2-6,.,TGTGCCACCAGCAGAGAGAGGGAGGGGGCCAACGTCCTGACTTTC,CATSREREGANVLTF
TRBV4-1,.,TRBJ1-1,.,TGCGCCAGCAGCCAAGCGAACAGGGTTTACATGAACACTGAAGCTTTCTTT,CASSQANRVYMNTEAFF
TRBV4-1,TRBD1,TRBJ1-6,once,TGCGCCAGCAGCCAAGAGGCCGGGACAGGCGGCTCACCCCTCCACTTT,CASSQEAGTGGSPLHF
TRBV5-1,TRBD1,TRBJ1-2,.,TGCGCCAGCAGCACCCTACAGGGGGGACTTAACTATGGCTACACCTTC,CASSTLQGGLNYGYTF
TRBV21-1,.,TRBJ1-2,few,TGTGCCCCCAGGGGCGCTGAGGACATTCAATCGGGAGGCTACACCTTC,CAPRGAEDIQSGGYTF
TRBV18,TRBD1,TRBJ1-2,.,TGTGCCAGCTCACCACCCCAGACAGGGGGCAGGAGCTACACCTTC,CASSPPQTGGRSYTF
TRBV7-6,.,TRBJ1-1,.,TGTGCCAGCAGCTTATACCAGGTGATGAACACTGAAGCTTTCTTT,CASSLYQVMNTEAFF
TRBV7-2,.,TRBJ2-7,.,TGTGCCAGCAGCTCCCGTCCGGACAGCTACGAGCAGTACTTC,CASSSRPDSYEQYF
TRBV29-1,TRBD2,TRBJ2-7,few,TGCAGCGTTGTGTCTAGCGGGAGGTACGAGCAGTACTTC,CSVVSSGRYEQYF
TRBV19,TRBD1,TRBJ1-1,.,TGTGCCAGTAGTTGGGACAGGGAGGGCACTGAAGCTTTCTTT,CASSWDREGTEAFF
TRBV5-4,.,TRBJ1-2,.,TGTGCCAGCAGCTTAATGGGGGGCTATGGCTACACCTTC,CASSLMGGYGYTF
TRBV28,TRBD1,TRBJ2-7,.,TGTGCCCACCGGGACAGGGACTACGAGCAGTACTTC,CAHRDRDYEQYF
TRBV9,.,TRBJ2-2,few,TGTGCCAGCAGCCCAGGAAACACCGGGGAGCTGTTTTTT,CASSPGNTGELFF
TRBV29-1,TRBD2,TRBJ2-3,.,TGCAGCGTTGAAGAGGCCAAGCTAGCGGGTCTGGATACGCAGTATTTT,CSVEEAKLAGLDTQYF
TRBV29-1,.,TRBJ2-5,.,TGCAGCGTTGTGGATGGGGGGTTAGGGCGAGGAAGAGAGACCCAGTACTTC,CSVVDGGLGRGRETQYF
TRBV2,.,TRBJ1-4,.,TGTGCCAGCAAAAGGACAGCAACTAATGAAAAACTGTTTTTT,CASKRTATNEKLFF
TRBV15,TRBD1,TRBJ2-7,.,TGTGCCACCAGCAGAGATTTGAGAGGGGGACAGGGGGCCAACGAGCAGTACTTC,CATSRDLRGGQGANEQYF
TRBV10-3,TRBD1,TRBJ1-2,.,TGTGCCTACCGGGACAGAGCTAACTATGGCTACACCTTC,CAYRDRANYGYTF
TRBV28,.,TRBJ1-5,.,TGTGCCAGCGGAAAAACAGGGTATCATCAGCCCCAGCATTTT,CASGKTGYHQPQHF
TRBV6-4,.,TRBJ2-3,.,TGTGCCAGCAGTGAATCAGCGCTAGATACGCAGTATTTT,CASSESALDTQYF
TRBV27,TRBD1,TRBJ1-5,.,TGTGCCAGCGGGGGGTCGGGACAGGACCATCGTAGCAATCAGCCCCAGCATTTT,CASGGSGQDHRSNQPQHF
TRBV7-2,.,TRBJ1-4,.,TGTGCCAGCAGCCCTCGGGGGGCTGCAACTAATGAAAAACTGTTTTTT,CASSPRGAATNEKLFF
TRBV5-1,.,TRBJ2-5,.,TGCGCCAGCAGCTCCTCCCAAGAGACCCAGTACTTC,CASSSSQETQYF
TRBV9,.,TRBJ2-3,.,TGTGCCAGCAGCGTTCACATTCTCACAGATACGCAGTATTTT,CASSVHILTDTQYF
TRBV5-1,TRBD2,TRBJ2-5,.,TGCGCCAGCAGTCTAGCGGCTAGCCAAGAGACCCAGTACTTC,CASSLAASQETQYF
TRBV29-1,.,TRBJ2-1,.,TGCAGCGTTGAAGATCTGGTACTCAGGGGCGACGACAATGAGCAGTTCTTC,CSVEDLVLRGDDNEQFF
TRBV28,TRBD1,TRBJ1-2,.,TGTGCCAGCAGTTCACCACAGGGGGGCTATGGCTACACCTTC,CASSSPQGGYGYTF